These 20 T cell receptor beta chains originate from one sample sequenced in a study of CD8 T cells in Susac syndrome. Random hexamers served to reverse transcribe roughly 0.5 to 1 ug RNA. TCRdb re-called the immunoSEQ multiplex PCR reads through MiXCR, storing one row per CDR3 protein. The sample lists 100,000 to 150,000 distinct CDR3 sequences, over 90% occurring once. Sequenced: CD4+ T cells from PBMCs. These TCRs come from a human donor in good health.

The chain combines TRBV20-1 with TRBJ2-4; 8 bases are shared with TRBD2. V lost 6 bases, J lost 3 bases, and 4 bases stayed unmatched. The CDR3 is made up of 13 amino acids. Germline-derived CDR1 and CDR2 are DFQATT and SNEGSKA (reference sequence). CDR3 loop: CSAVLAVKNIQYF. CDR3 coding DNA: TGCAGTGCCGTACTAGCGGTCAAAAACATTCAGTACTTC.

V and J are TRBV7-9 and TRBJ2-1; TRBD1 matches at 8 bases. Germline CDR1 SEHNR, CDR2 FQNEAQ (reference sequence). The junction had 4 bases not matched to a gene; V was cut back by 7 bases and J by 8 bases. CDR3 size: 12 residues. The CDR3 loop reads CASTRQGYEQFF. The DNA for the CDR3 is TGTGCCAGCACTCGACAGGGGTATGAGCAGTTCTTC.

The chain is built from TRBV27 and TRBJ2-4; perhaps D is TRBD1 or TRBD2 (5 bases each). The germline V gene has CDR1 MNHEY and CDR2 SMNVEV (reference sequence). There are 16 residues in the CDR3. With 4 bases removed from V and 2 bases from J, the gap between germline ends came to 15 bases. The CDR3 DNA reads TGTGCCAGCAGTTCCATCAGTGGGACCTCCAAAAACATTCAGTACTTC. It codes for CASSSISGTSKNIQYF.

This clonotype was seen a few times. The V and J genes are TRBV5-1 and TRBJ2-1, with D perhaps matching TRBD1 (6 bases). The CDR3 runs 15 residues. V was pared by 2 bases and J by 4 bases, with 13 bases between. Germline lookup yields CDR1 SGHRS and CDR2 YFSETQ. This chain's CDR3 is CASSLKMTGYNEQFF. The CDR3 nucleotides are TGCGCCAGCAGCTTAAAGATGACAGGTTACAATGAGCAGTTCTTC.

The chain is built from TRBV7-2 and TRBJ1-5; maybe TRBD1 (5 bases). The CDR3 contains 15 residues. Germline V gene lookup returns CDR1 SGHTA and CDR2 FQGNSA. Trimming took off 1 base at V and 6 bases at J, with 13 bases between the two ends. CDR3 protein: CASSLEQGMVQPQHF. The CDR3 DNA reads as TGTGCCAGCAGCTTAGAGCAGGGTATGGTTCAGCCCCAGCATTTT.

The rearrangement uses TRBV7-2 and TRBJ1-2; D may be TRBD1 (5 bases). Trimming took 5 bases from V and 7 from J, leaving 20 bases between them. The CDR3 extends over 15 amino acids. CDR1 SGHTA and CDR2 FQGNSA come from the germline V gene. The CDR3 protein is CASSPGGAGTIGYTF. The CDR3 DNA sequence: TGTGCCAGCAGCCCGGGAGGGGCGGGAACTATTGGCTACACCTTC. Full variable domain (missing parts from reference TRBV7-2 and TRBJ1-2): GAGVSQSPSNKVTEKGKDVELRCDPISGHTALYWYRQSLGQGLEFLIYFQGNSAPDKSGLPSDRFSAERTGGSVSTLTIQRTQQEDSAVYLCASSPGGAGTIGYTFGSGTRLTVV.

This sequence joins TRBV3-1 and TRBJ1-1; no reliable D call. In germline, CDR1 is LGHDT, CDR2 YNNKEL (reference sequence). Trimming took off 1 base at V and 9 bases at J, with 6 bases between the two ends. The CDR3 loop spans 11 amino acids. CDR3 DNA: TGTGCCAGCAGCCAAGGCAGTCAAGCTTTCTTT. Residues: CASSQGSQAFF. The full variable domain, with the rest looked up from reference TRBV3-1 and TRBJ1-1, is DTAVSQTPKYLVTQMGNDKSIKCEQNLGHDTMYWYKQDSKKFLKIMFSYNNKELIINETVPNRFSPKSPDKAHLNLHINSLELGDSAVYFCASSQGSQAFFGQGTRLTVV.

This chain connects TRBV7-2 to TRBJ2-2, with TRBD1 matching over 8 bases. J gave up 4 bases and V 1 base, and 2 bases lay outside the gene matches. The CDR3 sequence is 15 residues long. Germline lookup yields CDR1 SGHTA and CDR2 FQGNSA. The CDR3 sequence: CASSLVRGLTGELFF. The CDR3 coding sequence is TGTGCCAGCAGCTTAGTCAGGGGGCTCACCGGGGAGCTGTTTTTT. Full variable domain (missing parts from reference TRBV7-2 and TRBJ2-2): GAGVSQSPSNKVTEKGKDVELRCDPISGHTALYWYRQSLGQGLEFLIYFQGNSAPDKSGLPSDRFSAERTGGSVSTLTIQRTQQEDSAVYLCASSLVRGLTGELFFGEGSRLTVL.

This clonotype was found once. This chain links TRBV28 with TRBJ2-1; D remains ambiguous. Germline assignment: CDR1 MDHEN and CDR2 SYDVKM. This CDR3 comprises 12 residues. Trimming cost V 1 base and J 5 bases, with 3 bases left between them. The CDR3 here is CASSLYHNEQFF. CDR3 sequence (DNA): TGTGCCAGCAGTTTATACCACAATGAGCAGTTCTTC. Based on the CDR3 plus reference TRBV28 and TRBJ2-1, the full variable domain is DVKVTQSSRYLVKRTGEKVFLECVQDMDHENMFWYRQDPGLGLRLIYFSYDVKMKEKGDIPEGYSVSREKKERFSLILESASTNQTSMYLCASSLYHNEQFFGPGTRLTVL.

This CDR3 is CASSHLGTALYGYTF. The DNA of the CDR3 is TGTGCCAGCAGCCATCTGGGGACGGCCCTTTATGGCTACACCTTC. The chain is built from TRBV12-3 or TRBV12-4 and TRBJ1-2, with D maybe TRBD1 (5 bases). The CDR3 length is 15 residues. Deletions cut 6 bases from V and 5 bases from J, with 19 bases between.

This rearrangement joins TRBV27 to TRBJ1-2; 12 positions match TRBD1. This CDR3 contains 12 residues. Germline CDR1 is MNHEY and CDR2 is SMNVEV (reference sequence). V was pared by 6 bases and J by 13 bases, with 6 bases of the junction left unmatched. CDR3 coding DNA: TGTGCCAGCAGGGGACAGGGGGCGCGGGCCACCTTC. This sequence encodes CASRGQGARATF.

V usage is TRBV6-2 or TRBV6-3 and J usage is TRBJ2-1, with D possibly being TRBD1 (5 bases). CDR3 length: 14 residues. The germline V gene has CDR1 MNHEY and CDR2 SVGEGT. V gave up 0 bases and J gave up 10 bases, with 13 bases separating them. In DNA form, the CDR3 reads TGTGCCAGCAGTTACTCCGTAAGGGGATTAGAGCAGTTCTTC. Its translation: CASSYSVRGLEQFF.

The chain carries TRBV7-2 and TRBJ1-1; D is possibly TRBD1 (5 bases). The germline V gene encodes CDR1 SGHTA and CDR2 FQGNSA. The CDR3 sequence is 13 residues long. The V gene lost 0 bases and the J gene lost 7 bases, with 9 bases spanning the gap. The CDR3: CASSLAQGHEAFF. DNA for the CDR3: TGTGCCAGCAGCTTAGCGCAGGGTCATGAAGCTTTCTTT.

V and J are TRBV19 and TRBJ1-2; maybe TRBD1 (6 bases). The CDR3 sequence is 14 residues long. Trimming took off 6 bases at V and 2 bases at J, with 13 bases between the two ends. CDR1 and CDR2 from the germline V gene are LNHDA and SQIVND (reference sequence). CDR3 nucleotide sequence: TGTGCCAGTAGAAATGACAGGCGGAACTATGGCTACACCTTC. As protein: CASRNDRRNYGYTF.

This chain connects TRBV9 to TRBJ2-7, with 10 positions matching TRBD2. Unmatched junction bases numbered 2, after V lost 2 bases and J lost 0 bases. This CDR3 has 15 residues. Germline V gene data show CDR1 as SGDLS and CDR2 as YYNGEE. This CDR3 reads CASSVTSGFSYEQYF. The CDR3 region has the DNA TGTGCCAGCAGCGTGACTAGCGGGTTCTCCTACGAGCAGTACTTC.

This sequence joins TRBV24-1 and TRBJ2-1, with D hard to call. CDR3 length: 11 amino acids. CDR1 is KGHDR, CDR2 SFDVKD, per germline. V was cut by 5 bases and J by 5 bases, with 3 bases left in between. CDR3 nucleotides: TGTGCCACCAGTGTGAACAATGAGCAGTTCTTC. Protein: CATSVNNEQFF.

The CDR3 DNA reads as TGCGCCAGCAGTGACCTTTCCGGGAGGAACTATGGCTACACCTTC. Its translation is CASSDLSGRNYGYTF. The rearrangement links TRBV10-2 to TRBJ1-2; D gene uncertain. The CDR3 totals 15 residues. Trimming stripped 3 bases from V and 2 bases from J, with 13 bases between. From germline, CDR1 is WSHSY and CDR2 SAAADI.

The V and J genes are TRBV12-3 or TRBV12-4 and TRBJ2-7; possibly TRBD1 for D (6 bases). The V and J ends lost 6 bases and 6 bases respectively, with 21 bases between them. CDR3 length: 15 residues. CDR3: CASSRPGQLPSEQYF. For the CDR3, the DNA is TGTGCCAGCAGCCGCCCTGGACAGCTACCTTCCGAGCAGTACTTC.

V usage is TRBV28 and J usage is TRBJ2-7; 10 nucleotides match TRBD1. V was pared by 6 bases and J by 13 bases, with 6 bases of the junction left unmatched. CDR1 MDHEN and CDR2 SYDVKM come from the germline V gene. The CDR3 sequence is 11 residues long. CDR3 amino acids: CASRTGGASYF. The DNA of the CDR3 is TGTGCCAGCAGGACAGGGGGCGCATCCTACTTC.

DNA of the CDR3: TGTGCCAGCAGTTTCGAGGGAGGGGGCATTCAGTACTTC. Translated, it gives CASSFEGGGIQYF. The rearrangement joins TRBV6-5 to TRBJ2-4; TRBD2 might be the D (7 bases). CDR1 is MNHEY and CDR2 is SVGAGI in the germline V gene. This CDR3 is 13 amino acids long. Trimming took off 4 bases at V and 9 bases at J, with 13 bases between the two ends.